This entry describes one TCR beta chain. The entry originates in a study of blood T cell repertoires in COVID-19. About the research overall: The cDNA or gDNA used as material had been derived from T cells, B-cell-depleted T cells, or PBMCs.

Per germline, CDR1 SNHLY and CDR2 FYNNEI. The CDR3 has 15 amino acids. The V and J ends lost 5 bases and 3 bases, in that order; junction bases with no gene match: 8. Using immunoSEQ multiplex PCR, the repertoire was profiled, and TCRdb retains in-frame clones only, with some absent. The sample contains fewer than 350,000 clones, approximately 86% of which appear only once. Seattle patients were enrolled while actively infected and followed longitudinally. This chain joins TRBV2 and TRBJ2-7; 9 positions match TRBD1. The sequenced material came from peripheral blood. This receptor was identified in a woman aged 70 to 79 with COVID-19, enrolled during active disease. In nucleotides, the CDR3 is TGTGCCAGCAGTACTCTGGACAGGGGAGGCTACGAGCAGTACTTC. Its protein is CASSTLDRGGYEQYF.